This T cell receptor (beta chain) originates from a study of regulatory T cells in long-lasting Graves disease. Study information: The study enrolled newly diagnosed Graves' patients on antithyroid drugs under 3 months. The study's findings and limits: Sampling was limited to peripheral blood rather than thyroid tissue.

About this clonotype: The target antigen is unknown.

Time point in this sample: newly diagnosed GD, antithyroid drugs for less than 3 months. The TCR library used RNA extracted from PBMCs. EDTA tubes received approximately 9 milliliters of collected peripheral blood. The germline V and J ends were trimmed by 7 bases and 2 bases, with 7 bases remaining between them. Germline assignment: CDR1 MNHNS and CDR2 SASEGT. This CDR3 region has 12 residues. Through Arm-PCR of CDR3 regions and iRepertoire HTBI primers, TCR beta libraries were built. Via MiXCR, TCRdb re-called the multiplex PCR reads, giving one row per CDR3 protein. The sample carries roughly 500,000 distinct CDR3 sequences, 9.5% to 15% recorded once. These data are also associated with another study on T cells in Graves' hyperthyroidism and ophthalmopathy. That work adds: Ophthalmopathy cases were set apart from stable hyperthyroidism by a 13 V-J model.

The receptor comes from a woman aged 30 to 39 with Graves disease. This specimen was peripheral blood mononuclear cells (PBMCs), taken at new diagnosis, from a patient treated with antithyroid drugs. The V and J genes are TRBV6-1 and TRBJ2-3; a weak D match, TRBD2 (5 bases). The CDR3: CASTGVTDTQYF. CDR3 bases: TGTGCCAGCACCGGGGTCACAGATACGCAGTATTTT.